This entry lists 30 T cell receptor beta chains sequenced from one sample in a study of shared clonotypes between healthy human individuals. Naive CD8 cells comprised CD45RO-negative, CCR7-positively selected cells, excluding terminally differentiated effector memory CD45RA+ cells. TCRdb's copy holds only in-frame clones and misses some; the assay was immunoSEQ multiplex PCR. The sample carries 2 million to 2.5 million clones, just over 90% recorded once. The specimen was naive CD8+ T cells from PBMCs. These receptors came from a man aged 18 to 29 in good health. Some clones in this sample may be carry-over from other donors' samples.

Details on this clone: At the DNA level, this CDR3 is encoded by other sequences in the same sample as well. This sequence joins TRBV29-1 and TRBJ2-1; the D gene is possibly TRBD1 (5 bases). Looked up from germline, CDR1 is SQVTM and CDR2 is ANQGSEA. The CDR3 consists of 10 residues. The germline V and J ends were trimmed by 5 bases and 8 bases, with 7 bases remaining between them. CDR3 protein: CSVWGDEQFF. CDR3 in DNA: TGCAGCGTTTGGGGCGATGAGCAGTTCTTC.

This chain links TRBV5-5 with TRBJ2-7; D gene unclear. Germline loops: CDR1 SGHKS, CDR2 YYEKEE (reference sequence). The CDR3 contains 14 residues. With 4 bases removed from V and 0 bases from J, the gap between germline ends came to 11 bases. CDR3 residues: CASSRGYLSYEQYF. The CDR3, as DNA: TGTGCCAGCAGCCGCGGCTACCTCTCCTACGAGCAGTACTTC.

For this clone: The same CDR3 also results from other DNA sequences found in this sample. V and J are TRBV10-2 and TRBJ2-7; D is possibly TRBD1 (6 bases). The CDR3 runs to 13 residues. The V and J ends lost 4 bases and 1 base respectively, with 8 bases between them. Germline V CDR1 and CDR2: WSHSY, SAAADI. This CDR3 reads CASSGGQSYEQYF. The CDR3 DNA is TGCGCCAGCAGTGGGGGACAATCCTACGAGCAGTACTTC.

The genes are TRBV7-9 and TRBJ1-2; unclear D gene. This CDR3 is built from 14 residues. CDR1 and CDR2 (germline): SEHNR, FQNEAQ (reference sequence). The V and J ends lost 0 bases and 4 bases respectively, with 9 bases between them. In DNA form, the CDR3 reads TGTGCCAGCAGCTTAGCCCCGCTTGGCTATGGCTACACCTTC. This translates into CASSLAPLGYGYTF.

The J gene is TRBJ1-4, the V gene TRBV11-3, with D uncertain. Germline V gene lookup returns CDR1 SGHNT and CDR2 YENEEA. V was trimmed by 2 bases and J by 8 bases, leaving 12 bases between them. This CDR3 has 14 residues. In DNA, the CDR3 is TGTGCCAGCAGCTTAAGGGAGTGCGGCGAAAAACTGTTTTTT. The encoded protein is CASSLRECGEKLFF.

In regard to this clone: Other DNA sequences in this specimen translate into the identical CDR3. The chain joins TRBV11-2 to TRBJ2-7, with D uncertain. The germline V gene has CDR1 SGHAT and CDR2 FQNNGV. The CDR3 has 11 residues. V dropped 6 bases and J dropped 0 bases, with 3 bases sitting between them. The CDR3 nucleotides are TGTGCCAGCAGTAGCTCCTACGAGCAGTACTTC. Its translation is CASSSSYEQYF.

This chain uses TRBV7-9 with TRBJ2-5, with no clear D. This CDR3 region has 15 residues. V lost 5 bases and J lost 2, with 15 bases in between. Per germline, CDR1 SEHNR and CDR2 FQNEAQ (reference sequence). The CDR3 sequence: CASSRPLLEQETQYF. The CDR3 region has the DNA TGTGCCAGCAGCCGACCTCTTCTCGAACAAGAGACCCAGTACTTC.

The chain recombines TRBV28 with TRBJ2-7; D not resolved. CDR1 and CDR2 (germline): MDHEN, SYDVKM. The CDR3 has 15 residues. Trimming stripped 1 base from V and 2 bases from J, with 12 bases between. The CDR3 sequence is CASSLLVGSTYEQYF. CDR3 DNA: TGTGCCAGCAGTTTATTAGTGGGCAGTACCTACGAGCAGTACTTC. Complete variable domain (other parts from reference TRBV28 and TRBJ2-7): DVKVTQSSRYLVKRTGEKVFLECVQDMDHENMFWYRQDPGLGLRLIYFSYDVKMKEKGDIPEGYSVSREKKERFSLILESASTNQTSMYLCASSLLVGSTYEQYFGPGTRLTVT.

This chain connects TRBV28 to TRBJ2-1, with D perhaps matching TRBD2 (5 bases). Deletions cut 3 bases from V and 6 bases from J, with 9 bases between. CDR3 size: 13 residues. Germline loops: CDR1 MDHEN, CDR2 SYDVKM. DNA of the CDR3: TGTGCCAGCAGTTTGAATAGCGTCAATGAGCAGTTCTTC. It codes for CASSLNSVNEQFF.

The V call is TRBV2, the J call TRBJ1-2; a weak D match, TRBD1 (6 bases). Germline CDR1 SNHLY, CDR2 FYNNEI. This CDR3 is built from 15 residues. Deletions cut 5 bases from V and 3 bases from J, with 16 bases between. CDR3 in DNA: TGTGCCAGCAGTCCATCTAAACAGGGCCACTATGGCTACACCTTC. Translation gives CASSPSKQGHYGYTF. The full variable domain, rest sourced from reference TRBV2 and TRBJ1-2, is EPEVTQTPSHQVTQMGQEVILRCVPISNHLYFYWYRQILGQKVEFLVSFYNNEISEKSEIFDDQFSVERPDGSNFTLKIRSTKLEDSAMYFCASSPSKQGHYGYTFGSGTRLTVV.

This sequence joins TRBV5-6 and TRBJ2-5; the D gene is possibly TRBD1 (6 bases). Germline V CDR1 and CDR2: SGHDT, YYEEEE. The CDR3 contains 13 residues. The V and J ends lost 5 bases and 9 bases respectively, with 17 bases between them. The CDR3 sequence is CASRGDTDPAQYF. The CDR3 coding sequence is TGTGCCAGCAGGGGGGACACGGATCCGGCCCAGTACTTC. The full variable domain, its missing parts supplied by reference TRBV5-6 and TRBJ2-5, is DAGVTQSPTHLIKTRGQQVTLRCSPKSGHDTVSWYQQALGQGPQFIFQYYEEEERQRGNFPDRFSGHQFPNYSSELNVNALLLGDSALYLCASRGDTDPAQYFGPGTRLLVL.

V and J are TRBV6-6 and TRBJ2-2; D is ambiguous. V was cut by 2 bases and J by 0 bases, with 10 bases left in between. This CDR3 has 16 residues. CDR1 MNHNY and CDR2 SVGAGI come from the germline V gene (reference sequence). In nucleotides, the CDR3 is TGTGCCAGCAGTTACCGGGCAGCCGCGAACACCGGGGAGCTGTTTTTT. Residues: CASSYRAAANTGELFF.

The rearrangement uses TRBV9 and TRBJ2-2; D possibly corresponds to TRBD1 (5 bases). The germline V gene has CDR1 SGDLS and CDR2 YYNGEE. Deletions cut 1 base from V and 5 bases from J, with 9 bases between. The CDR3 covers 14 residues. The CDR3 protein is CASSVKGWTGELFF. CDR3 coding DNA: TGTGCCAGCAGCGTAAAGGGGTGGACCGGGGAGCTGTTTTTT. Supplemented by reference TRBV9 and TRBJ2-2, the full variable domain reads DSGVTQTPKHLITATGQRVTLRCSPRSGDLSVYWYQQSLDQGLQFLIQYYNGEERAKGNILERFSAQQFPDLHSELNLSSLELGDSALYFCASSVKGWTGELFFGEGSRLTVL.

The chain employs TRBV27 and TRBJ2-3; maybe TRBD1 (5 bases). The germline V and J ends were trimmed by 2 bases and 3 bases, with 15 bases remaining between them. This CDR3 is 16 amino acids long. Germline V gene sequence: CDR1 MNHEY, CDR2 SMNVEV (reference sequence). The CDR3 spells CASSLVRVYGTDTQYF. CDR3 coding DNA: TGTGCCAGCAGTTTAGTCAGGGTTTATGGGACAGATACGCAGTATTTT.

CDR3: CATKTGLGTEAFF. CDR3 bases: TGTGCCACCAAAACAGGGTTAGGCACTGAAGCTTTCTTT. The chain joins TRBV19 to TRBJ1-1; the D gene is possibly TRBD1 (6 bases). The CDR3 is 13 residues long. Germline CDR1 reads LNHDA; CDR2 reads SQIVND (reference sequence). Trimming cost V 10 bases and J 4 bases, with 16 bases left between them.

The table lists this clone with a count of one. The chain joins TRBV9 to TRBJ2-7; D not resolved. CDR1 is SGDLS and CDR2 is YYNGEE in the germline V gene. V was pared by 0 bases and J by 6 bases, with 10 bases between. The CDR3 is made up of 13 amino acids. DNA for the CDR3: TGTGCCAGCAGCGTAGGGCTTTCCACCGAGCAGTACTTC. This encodes CASSVGLSTEQYF.

The chain links TRBV2 to TRBJ1-2; a weak D match, TRBD1 (6 bases). This CDR3 contains 12 residues. Germline CDR1 and CDR2: SNHLY and FYNNEI. The V end was cut by 7 bases, the J end by 8 bases, with 14 bases between. CDR3 in DNA: TGTGCCAGCAACCGTGCGGGGGGCGGCTACACCTTC. Translation gives CASNRAGGGYTF. Full variable domain (rest looked up from reference TRBV2 and TRBJ1-2): EPEVTQTPSHQVTQMGQEVILRCVPISNHLYFYWYRQILGQKVEFLVSFYNNEISEKSEIFDDQFSVERPDGSNFTLKIRSTKLEDSAMYFCASNRAGGGYTFGSGTRLTVV.

As concerns this clone: Other DNA sequences in the sample encode the same CDR3. V and J are TRBV25-1 and TRBJ2-7, with TRBD2 matching 14 bases. Germline trimming cut 6 bases from V and 4 bases from J; bases unmatched to any gene: 5. This CDR3 is 15 amino acids long. CDR1 is MGHDK and CDR2 is SYGVNS in the germline V gene. In DNA, the CDR3 is TGTGCCAGCAGGGCAGGGACTAGCGGGAGTTACGAGCAGTACTTC. This gives the protein CASRAGTSGSYEQYF.

The J gene is TRBJ2-3, the V gene TRBV12-5, with 8 bases fitting TRBD2. The CDR3 spans 15 residues. Losses at the gene ends were 3 bases for V and 7 bases for J; bases not matched to a gene: 9. Germline V CDR1 and CDR2: LGHNT, FRNRAP. The CDR3 protein is CASGLAGLGRNTQYF. DNA for the CDR3: TGTGCTAGTGGTTTAGCGGGACTAGGTAGAAATACGCAGTATTTT.

About this clone itself: The same CDR3 arises from other DNA sequences in this sample as well. This sequence joins TRBV5-5 and TRBJ2-7; 11 bases fit TRBD1. Germline V gene data show CDR1 as SGHKS and CDR2 as YYEKEE (reference sequence). The CDR3 length is 14 residues. The J segment lost 3 bases and the V segment lost 4 bases, leaving 3 bases of the junction unmatched. The CDR3 DNA is TGTGCCAGCAGCCCCGGGACAGGGGGCTACGAGCAGTACTTC. Translation gives CASSPGTGGYEQYF.

This chain joins TRBV19 and TRBJ1-2; 8 nucleotides match TRBD1. The CDR3 has 12 residues. Germline CDR1 is LNHDA and CDR2 is SQIVND (reference sequence). V shed 9 bases and J 7 bases; nucleotides not matched to a gene: 7. The CDR3, as DNA: TGTGCCAGCACTACAGGGGGGGCTGGCTACACCTTC. Amino acids: CASTTGGAGYTF. The full variable domain, in which reference TRBV19 and TRBJ1-2 provide the parts outside the CDR3, is DGGITQSPKYLFRKEGQNVTLSCEQNLNHDAMYWYRQDPGQGLRLIYYSQIVNDFQKGDIAEGYSVSREKKESFPLTVTSAQKNPTAFYLCASTTGGAGYTFGSGTRLTVV.

The rearrangement links TRBV9 to TRBJ1-1; tentative D call: TRBD1 (5 bases). The CDR3 spans 15 residues. The germline CDR1 and CDR2 sequences are SGDLS and YYNGEE. Trimming pared 0 bases from V and 5 bases from J, leaving 14 bases between. The CDR3 loop reads CASSVGEAGGTEAFF. The CDR3 bases are TGTGCCAGCAGCGTAGGGGAGGCTGGGGGGACTGAAGCTTTCTTT.

The V gene is TRBV11-2, the J gene TRBJ1-2; possibly TRBD1 for D (5 bases). Trimming removed 4 bases at V and 7 bases at J, with 16 bases between. This CDR3 region has 14 residues. Germline loops: CDR1 SGHAT, CDR2 FQNNGV. The CDR3 DNA reads as TGTGCCAGCAGCTCCGGGAGAGAGGGGTTTGGCTACACCTTC. Translated: CASSSGREGFGYTF.

This chain links TRBV30 with TRBJ2-3, with D unclear. Per germline, CDR1 GTSNPN and CDR2 SVGIG (reference sequence). The CDR3 runs 15 residues. The V gene lost 0 bases and the J gene lost 2 bases, with 12 bases spanning the gap. The CDR3 coding sequence is TGTGCCTGGAGTGTCATGGCGGATAACACAGATACGCAGTATTTT. Translating gives CAWSVMADNTDTQYF. Based on the CDR3 plus reference TRBV30 and TRBJ2-3, the full variable domain is SQTIHQWPATLVQPVGSPLSLECTVEGTSNPNLYWYRQAAGRGLQLLFYSVGIGQISSEVPQNLSASRPQDRQFILSSKKLLLSDSGFYLCAWSVMADNTDTQYFGPGTRLTVL.

The chain couples TRBV19 to TRBJ2-3; tentatively, D is TRBD1 (6 bases). CDR3 length equals 14 residues. Germline lookup yields CDR1 LNHDA and CDR2 SQIVND (reference sequence). The V and J ends lost 6 bases and 0 bases respectively, with 10 bases between them. CDR3 amino acids: CASRTGFSTDTQYF. In nucleotides, the CDR3 is TGTGCCAGTAGGACAGGATTCAGCACAGATACGCAGTATTTT. The full variable domain, its missing parts supplied by reference TRBV19 and TRBJ2-3, is DGGITQSPKYLFRKEGQNVTLSCEQNLNHDAMYWYRQDPGQGLRLIYYSQIVNDFQKGDIAEGYSVSREKKESFPLTVTSAQKNPTAFYLCASRTGFSTDTQYFGPGTRLTVL.

The chain is built from TRBV25-1 and TRBJ2-1, with D perhaps matching TRBD1 (6 bases). Trimming pared 8 bases from V and 0 bases from J, leaving 17 bases between. This CDR3 region has 16 residues. Germline V lookup: CDR1 MGHDK, CDR2 SYGVNS. The CDR3, as DNA: TGTGCCAGCGGGGGCCATCAGCATAGCTCCTACAATGAGCAGTTCTTC. Translated: CASGGHQHSSYNEQFF.

This rearrangement joins TRBV19 to TRBJ2-7; 7 positions agree with TRBD2. Germline V CDR1 and CDR2: LNHDA, SQIVND (reference sequence). This CDR3 has 14 amino acids. J lost 2 bases, V lost 6 bases, and 7 bases had no gene match. For the CDR3, the DNA is TGTGCCAGTAGCGCGGGAGAGGGTCCCTACGAGCAGTACTTC. It specifies CASSAGEGPYEQYF. Variable domain in full (rest from reference TRBV19 and TRBJ2-7): DGGITQSPKYLFRKEGQNVTLSCEQNLNHDAMYWYRQDPGQGLRLIYYSQIVNDFQKGDIAEGYSVSREKKESFPLTVTSAQKNPTAFYLCASSAGEGPYEQYFGPGTRLTVT.

To note about this clone: This same CDR3 is encoded by further DNA sequences in the sample. The gene calls are TRBV6-6 and TRBJ2-1; 7 positions agree with TRBD2. The CDR3 is made up of 14 amino acids. The germline V gene has CDR1 MNHNY and CDR2 SVGAGI (reference sequence). V shed 3 bases and J 6 bases; nucleotides not matched to a gene: 5. CDR3 coding DNA: TGTGCCAGCAGTTATGCGGGCGGGGGCAATGAGCAGTTCTTC. This sequence encodes CASSYAGGGNEQFF.

Concerning this clone itself: Other DNA sequences in the same sample also yield this CDR3. This rearrangement joins TRBV28 to TRBJ2-1; possibly TRBD2 for D (5 bases). Germline V lookup: CDR1 MDHEN, CDR2 SYDVKM. The CDR3 has 11 residues. The ends were cut back, 3 bases at V and 9 bases at J, with 6 bases in the middle. DNA for the CDR3: TGTGCCAGCAGTTTTGGAGGTGAGCAGTTCTTC. It codes for CASSFGGEQFF.

The chain employs TRBV6-6 and TRBJ2-1, with TRBD2 matching 7 bases. V dropped 6 bases and J dropped 7; count of bases not matched to a gene: 15. This CDR3 is 16 amino acids long. Germline-derived CDR1 and CDR2 are MNHNY and SVGAGI (reference sequence). CDR3 sequence: CASSTPWGEGRNEQFF. As DNA, the CDR3 is TGTGCCAGCAGCACACCCTGGGGGGAGGGAAGGAATGAGCAGTTCTTC.